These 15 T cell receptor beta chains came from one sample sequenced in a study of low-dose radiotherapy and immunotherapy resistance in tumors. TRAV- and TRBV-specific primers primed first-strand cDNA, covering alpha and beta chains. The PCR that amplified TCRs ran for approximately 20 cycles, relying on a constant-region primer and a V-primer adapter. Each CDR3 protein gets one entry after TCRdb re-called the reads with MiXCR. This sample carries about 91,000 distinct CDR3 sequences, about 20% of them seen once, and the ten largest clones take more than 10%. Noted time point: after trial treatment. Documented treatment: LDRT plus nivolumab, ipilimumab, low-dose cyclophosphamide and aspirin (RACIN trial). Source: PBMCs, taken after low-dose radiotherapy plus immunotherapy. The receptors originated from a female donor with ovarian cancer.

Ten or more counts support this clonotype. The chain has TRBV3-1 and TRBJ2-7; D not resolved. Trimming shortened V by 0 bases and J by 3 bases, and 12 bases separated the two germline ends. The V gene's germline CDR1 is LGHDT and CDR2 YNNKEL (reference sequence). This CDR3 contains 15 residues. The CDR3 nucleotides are TGTGCCAGCAGCCAAGATGCCCTTGGCGACTACGAGCAGTACTTC. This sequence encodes CASSQDALGDYEQYF.

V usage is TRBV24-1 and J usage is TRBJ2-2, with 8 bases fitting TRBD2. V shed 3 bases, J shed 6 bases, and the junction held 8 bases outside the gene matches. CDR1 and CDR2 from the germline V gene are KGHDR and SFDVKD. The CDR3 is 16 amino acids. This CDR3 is CATSDPQLAEAGELFF. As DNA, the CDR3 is TGTGCCACCAGTGATCCCCAACTAGCGGAGGCCGGGGAGCTGTTTTTT.

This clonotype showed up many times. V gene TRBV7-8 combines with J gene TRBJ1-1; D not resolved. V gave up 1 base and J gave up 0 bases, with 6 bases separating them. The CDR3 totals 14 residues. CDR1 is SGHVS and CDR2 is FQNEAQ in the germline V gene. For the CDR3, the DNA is TGTGCCAGCAGCTTAGTTCAAATGAACACTGAAGCTTTCTTT. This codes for CASSLVQMNTEAFF.

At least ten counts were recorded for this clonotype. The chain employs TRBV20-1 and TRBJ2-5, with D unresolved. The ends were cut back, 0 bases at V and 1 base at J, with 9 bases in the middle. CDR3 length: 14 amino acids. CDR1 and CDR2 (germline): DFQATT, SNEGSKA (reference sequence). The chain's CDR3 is CSARDLRSQETQYF. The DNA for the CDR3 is TGCAGTGCTAGAGATTTACGTTCCCAAGAGACCCAGTACTTC.

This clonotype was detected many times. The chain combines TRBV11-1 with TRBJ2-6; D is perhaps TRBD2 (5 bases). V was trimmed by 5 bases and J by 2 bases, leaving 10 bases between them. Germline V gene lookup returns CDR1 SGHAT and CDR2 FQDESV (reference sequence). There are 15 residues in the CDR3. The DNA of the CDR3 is TGTGCCAGCAGCACGACGGGGACTGGGGCCAACGTCCTGACTTTC. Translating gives CASSTTGTGANVLTF.

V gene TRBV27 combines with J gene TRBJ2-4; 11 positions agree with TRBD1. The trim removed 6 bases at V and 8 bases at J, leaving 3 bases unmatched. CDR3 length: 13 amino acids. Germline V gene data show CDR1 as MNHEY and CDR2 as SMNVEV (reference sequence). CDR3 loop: CASSRDRGYIQYF. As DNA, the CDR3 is TGTGCCAGCAGCAGGGACAGGGGGTACATTCAGTACTTC.

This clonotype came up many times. The CDR3 region is CSASEARVRSYEQYF. The CDR3 DNA sequence: TGCAGTGCTAGTGAGGCCAGGGTTCGCTCCTACGAGCAGTACTTC. The chain has TRBV20-1 and TRBJ2-7, with D possibly TRBD1 on 5 matching bases. V shed 3 bases and J shed 0 bases, with 15 bases lying between them. CDR3 length: 15 amino acids. Looked up from germline, CDR1 is DFQATT and CDR2 is SNEGSKA (reference sequence).

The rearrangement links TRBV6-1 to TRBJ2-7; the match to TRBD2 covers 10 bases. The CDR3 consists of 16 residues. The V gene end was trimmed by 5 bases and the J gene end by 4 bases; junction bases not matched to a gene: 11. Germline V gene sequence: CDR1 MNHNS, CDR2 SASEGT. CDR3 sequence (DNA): TGTGCCAGCAGTTACCATCCCGGACTAGCGGTATACGAGCAGTACTTC. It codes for CASSYHPGLAVYEQYF.

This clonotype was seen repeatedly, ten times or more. In DNA, the CDR3 is TGTGCCTGGGGGGACAGGCCTTGGGCCGGGGAGCTGTTTTTT. Translated: CAWGDRPWAGELFF. The V and J genes are TRBV30 and TRBJ2-2, with 8 bases matching TRBD1. The CDR3 loop spans 14 amino acids. V gave up 5 bases and J gave up 6 bases; unmatched junction bases: 8. The V gene's germline CDR1 is GTSNPN and CDR2 SVGIG (reference sequence).

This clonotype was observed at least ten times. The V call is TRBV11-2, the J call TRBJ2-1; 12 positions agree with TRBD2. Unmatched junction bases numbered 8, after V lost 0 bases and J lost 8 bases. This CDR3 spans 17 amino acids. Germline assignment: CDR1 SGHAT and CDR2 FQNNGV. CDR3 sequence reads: CASSLEATSGSRDEQFF. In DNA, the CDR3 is TGTGCCAGCAGCTTAGAGGCGACTAGCGGGAGTAGGGATGAGCAGTTCTTC.

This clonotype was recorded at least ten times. The CDR3 region is CASGPPDRGHEQFF. In DNA, the CDR3 is TGTGCTAGTGGCCCCCCCGACAGGGGCCATGAGCAGTTCTTC. The chain carries TRBV12-5 and TRBJ2-1, with 8 bases that match TRBD1. This CDR3 has 14 amino acids. The J segment lost 8 bases and the V segment lost 6 bases, leaving 9 bases of the junction unmatched. Germline CDR1 and CDR2: LGHNT and FRNRAP. The full variable domain, completed using reference TRBV12-5 and TRBJ2-1, is DARVTQTPRHKVTEMGQEVTMRCQPILGHNTVFWYRQTMMQGLELLAYFRNRAPLDDSGMPKDRFSAEMPDATLATLKIQPSEPRDSAVYFCASGPPDRGHEQFFGPGTRLTVL.

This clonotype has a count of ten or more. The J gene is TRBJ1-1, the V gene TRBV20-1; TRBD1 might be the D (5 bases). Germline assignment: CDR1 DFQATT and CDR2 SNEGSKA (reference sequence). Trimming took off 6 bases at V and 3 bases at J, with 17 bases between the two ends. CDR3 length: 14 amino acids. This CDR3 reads CSATRGRVDTEAFF. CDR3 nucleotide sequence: TGCAGTGCCACCCGGGGGAGGGTGGACACTGAAGCTTTCTTT.

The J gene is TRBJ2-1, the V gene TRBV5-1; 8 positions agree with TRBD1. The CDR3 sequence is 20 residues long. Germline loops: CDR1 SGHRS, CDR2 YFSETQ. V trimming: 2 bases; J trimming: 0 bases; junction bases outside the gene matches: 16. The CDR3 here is CASSLQGVNSGPSSYNEQFF. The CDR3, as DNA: TGCGCCAGCAGCTTACAGGGGGTCAACAGCGGGCCGAGCTCCTACAATGAGCAGTTCTTC.

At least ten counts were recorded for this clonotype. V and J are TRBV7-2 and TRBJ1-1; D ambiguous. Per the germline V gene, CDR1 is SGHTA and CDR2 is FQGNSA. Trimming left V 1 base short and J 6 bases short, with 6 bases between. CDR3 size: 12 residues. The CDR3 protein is CASSLGQSEAFF. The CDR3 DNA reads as TGTGCCAGCAGCTTAGGGCAATCTGAAGCTTTCTTT.

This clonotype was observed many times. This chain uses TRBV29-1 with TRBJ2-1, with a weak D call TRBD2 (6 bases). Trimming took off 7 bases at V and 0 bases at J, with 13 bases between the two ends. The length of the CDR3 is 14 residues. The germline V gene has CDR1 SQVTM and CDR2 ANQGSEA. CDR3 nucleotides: TGCAGCGCCGGGCCGGGAGCCTCCTACAATGAGCAGTTCTTC. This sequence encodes CSAGPGASYNEQFF.